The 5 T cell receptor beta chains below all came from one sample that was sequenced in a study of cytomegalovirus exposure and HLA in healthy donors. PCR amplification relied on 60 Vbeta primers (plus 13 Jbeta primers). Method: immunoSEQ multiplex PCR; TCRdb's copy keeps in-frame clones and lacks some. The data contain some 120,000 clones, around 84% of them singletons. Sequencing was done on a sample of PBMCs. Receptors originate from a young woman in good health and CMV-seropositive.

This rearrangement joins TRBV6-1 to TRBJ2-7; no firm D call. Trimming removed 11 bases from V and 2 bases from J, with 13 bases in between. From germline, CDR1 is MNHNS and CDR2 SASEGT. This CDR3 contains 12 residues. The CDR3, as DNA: TGTGCCTGCTTAGGAGAAGCCTACGAGCAGTACTTC. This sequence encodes CACLGEAYEQYF.

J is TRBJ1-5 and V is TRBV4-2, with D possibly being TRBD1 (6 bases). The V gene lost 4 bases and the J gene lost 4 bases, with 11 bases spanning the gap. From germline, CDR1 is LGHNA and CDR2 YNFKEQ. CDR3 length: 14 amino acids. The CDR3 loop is CASSPGTPNQPQHF. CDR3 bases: TGTGCCAGCAGCCCCGGGACACCGAATCAGCCCCAGCATTTT.

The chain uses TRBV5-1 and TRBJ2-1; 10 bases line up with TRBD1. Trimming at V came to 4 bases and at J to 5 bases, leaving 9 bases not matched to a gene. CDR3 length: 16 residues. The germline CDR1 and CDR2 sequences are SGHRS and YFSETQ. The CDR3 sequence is CASSLIGQGGDNEQFF. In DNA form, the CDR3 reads TGCGCCAGCAGCCTCATCGGACAGGGGGGGGACAATGAGCAGTTCTTC.

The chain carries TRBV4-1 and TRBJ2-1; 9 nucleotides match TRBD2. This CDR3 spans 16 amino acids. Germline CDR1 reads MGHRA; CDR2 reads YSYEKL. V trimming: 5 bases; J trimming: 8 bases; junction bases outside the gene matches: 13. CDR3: CASSTPRLAGNHEQFF. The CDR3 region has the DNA TGCGCCAGCAGCACCCCGAGGCTAGCGGGGAACCATGAGCAGTTCTTC.

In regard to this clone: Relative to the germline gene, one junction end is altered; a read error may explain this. CDR3: CASSLRSTTDTQYF. As DNA, the CDR3 is TGTGCTAGCAGCCTACGTTCCACCACAGATACGCAGTATTTT. This sequence joins TRBV7-7 and TRBJ2-3; unclear D gene. The CDR3 is 14 residues long. Looked up from germline, CDR1 is SSHAT and CDR2 is FNYEAQ (reference sequence).